The 22 T cell receptor beta chains listed next were all sequenced from one sample in a study of blood T cell repertoires in COVID-19. TCRdb keeps only in-frame clones here, not all; method: immunoSEQ multiplex PCR. The sample holds a few hundred thousand clones, 85% to 90% seen once. Sequenced: peripheral blood. These receptors were collected from a man aged 80 or over with acute or convalescent COVID-19.

The V gene is TRBV7-2, the J gene TRBJ2-1; 8 bases map to TRBD2. The V gene end was trimmed by 5 bases and the J gene end by 7 bases; junction bases not matched to a gene: 7. The CDR3 contains 14 residues. Germline-derived CDR1 and CDR2 are SGHTA and FQGNSA. CDR3 in DNA: TGTGCCAGCAGCGGGACCCGCGGGAGGAATGAGCAGTTCTTC. Residues: CASSGTRGRNEQFF.

This chain uses TRBV7-9 with TRBJ2-1; a possible D gene is TRBD1 (6 bases). Trimming removed 2 bases from V and 6 bases from J, with 14 bases in between. This CDR3 has 15 residues. Germline CDR1 is SEHNR and CDR2 is FQNEAQ (reference sequence). The CDR3 DNA follows: TGTGCCAGCAGCTTATGGGGGACAACCTTCAATGAGCAGTTCTTC. It encodes CASSLWGTTFNEQFF.

This chain joins TRBV15 and TRBJ2-7; TRBD2 agrees at 7 bases. The germline CDR1 and CDR2 sequences are LNHNV and YYDKDF (reference sequence). Trimming removed 0 bases from V and 4 bases from J; junction bases left unmatched: 6. This CDR3 is built from 15 residues. The CDR3 region has the DNA TGTGCCACCAGCAGAGATTATGGCGGGAGTTACGAGCAGTACTTC. Translation: CATSRDYGGSYEQYF.

This clone has only a few counts. One end of the junction varies from germline; a read error may be responsible. The genes are TRBV18 and TRBJ2-7, with D possibly TRBD1 on 5 matching bases. There are 14 residues in the CDR3. Per germline, CDR1 KGHSH and CDR2 LQKENI. CDR3 in amino acids: CASSPRQSSYEQYF. As DNA, the CDR3 is TGTGCCAGCTCCCCACGACAGTCCTCCTACGAGCAGTACTTC.

V usage is TRBV28 and J usage is TRBJ2-2, with a weak D call TRBD2 (6 bases). V lost 2 bases and J 9 bases, leaving 16 bases between the germline ends. The germline V gene encodes CDR1 MDHEN and CDR2 SYDVKM. This CDR3 is 15 amino acids long. The CDR3 nucleotides read TGTGCCAGCAGTTTAGTCGGGACTCAGTACCGGGAGCTGTTTTTT. Its protein product is CASSLVGTQYRELFF.

This clone appeared a single time. The rearrangement links TRBV29-1 to TRBJ1-1; D is unresolved. Germline loops: CDR1 SQVTM, CDR2 ANQGSEA. The CDR3 runs to 12 residues. CDR3 residues: CAGSWGNTEAFF. CDR3 in DNA: TGCGCGGGCTCCTGGGGGAACACTGAAGCTTTCTTT.

The chain is built from TRBV4-3 and TRBJ1-2, with TRBD1 identical over 7 bases. Trimming removed 0 bases from V and 6 bases from J; junction bases left unmatched: 1. This CDR3 contains 13 residues. The germline V gene has CDR1 LGHNA and CDR2 YSLEER. Here the CDR3 reads CASSQETGHGYTF. For the CDR3, the DNA is TGCGCCAGCAGCCAAGAGACAGGGCATGGCTACACCTTC.

This chain joins TRBV7-9 and TRBJ1-3; no clear D gene. The germline CDR1 and CDR2 sequences are SEHNR and FQNEAQ (reference sequence). Trimming cost V 4 bases and J 0 bases, with 16 bases left between them. The CDR3 consists of 17 residues. CDR3 protein: CASSSRSSYYSGNTIYF. In DNA, the CDR3 is TGTGCCAGCAGCTCCCGGTCCTCCTATTACTCTGGAAACACCATATATTTT. The full variable domain, in which reference TRBV7-9 and TRBJ1-3 provide the parts outside the CDR3, is DTGVSQNPRHKITKRGQNVTFRCDPISEHNRLYWYRQTLGQGPEFLTYFQNEAQLEKSRLLSDRFSAERPKGSFSTLEIQRTEQGDSAMYLCASSSRSSYYSGNTIYFGEGSWLTVV.

The chain carries TRBV11-2 and TRBJ2-7; TRBD2 aligns across 8 bases. Germline V gives CDR1 SGHAT, CDR2 FQNNGV. J lost 2 bases, V lost 2 bases, and 5 bases had no gene match. The CDR3 spans 15 residues. The CDR3 is CASSLQRETAYEQYF. DNA for the CDR3: TGTGCCAGCAGCTTACAGCGGGAGACGGCCTACGAGCAGTACTTC.

This clone is a singleton in its sample. The chain carries TRBV10-3 and TRBJ2-5; 7 bases map to TRBD1. The CDR3 consists of 14 residues. Germline CDR1 ENHRY, CDR2 SYGVKD. Losses at the gene ends were 4 bases for V and 4 bases for J; bases not matched to a gene: 6. CDR3 residues: CAISGSRDRETQYF. The DNA of the CDR3 is TGTGCCATCAGTGGTAGTCGGGACAGAGAGACCCAGTACTTC.

The chain joins TRBV29-1 to TRBJ1-3; 7 nucleotides match TRBD1. The CDR3 covers 12 residues. Germline trimming cut 6 bases from V and 8 bases from J; bases unmatched to any gene: 7. Germline CDR1 is SQVTM and CDR2 is ANQGSEA. CDR3 sequence reads: CSVARTGDTIYF. DNA for the CDR3: TGCAGCGTGGCCAGGACAGGAGACACCATATATTTT.

The chain carries TRBV27 and TRBJ1-1; TRBD1 is a possible D gene (5 bases). Germline V gene lookup returns CDR1 MNHEY and CDR2 SMNVEV (reference sequence). The ends were cut back, 2 bases at V and 5 bases at J, with 21 bases in the middle. This CDR3 spans 17 amino acids. The CDR3 loop is CASSLAGGVAWGTEAFF. The CDR3 DNA is TGTGCCAGCAGTTTAGCGGGGGGGGTTGCGTGGGGTACTGAAGCTTTCTTT.

The CDR3 reads CASSSRVETEAFF. Here the CDR3 DNA reads TGTGCCAGCAGCTCCAGGGTTGAAACTGAAGCTTTCTTT. The V and J genes are TRBV7-9 and TRBJ1-1; TRBD1 is a possible D gene (5 bases). V lost 4 bases and J 5 bases, leaving 11 bases between the germline ends. The V gene's germline CDR1 is SEHNR and CDR2 FQNEAQ (reference sequence). The CDR3 has 13 amino acids. Full variable domain (missing parts from reference TRBV7-9 and TRBJ1-1): DTGVSQNPRHKITKRGQNVTFRCDPISEHNRLYWYRQTLGQGPEFLTYFQNEAQLEKSRLLSDRFSAERPKGSFSTLEIQRTEQGDSAMYLCASSSRVETEAFFGQGTRLTVV.

The chain links TRBV6-6 to TRBJ1-5, with D uncertain. Trimming left V 2 bases short and J 0 bases short, with 11 bases between. Germline assignment: CDR1 MNHNY and CDR2 SVGAGI (reference sequence). The CDR3 has 16 amino acids. CDR3 protein: CASSYPPSSSNQPQHF. CDR3 sequence (DNA): TGTGCCAGCAGTTACCCACCCTCTAGTAGCAATCAGCCCCAGCATTTT.

This chain joins TRBV3-1 (or the pseudogene TRBV3-2) and TRBJ2-5; 10 bases agree with TRBD1. V was pared by 3 bases and J by 4 bases, with 8 bases of the junction left unmatched. CDR3 length: 16 amino acids. Germline values: CDR1 LGHDT, CDR2 YNNKEL (reference sequence). The CDR3 here is CASSQRGTGAVETQYF. CDR3 DNA sequence: TGTGCCAGCAGCCAGAGAGGGACAGGGGCGGTAGAGACCCAGTACTTC.

This clone appeared once. The V gene is TRBV12-3 or TRBV12-4, the J gene TRBJ1-6; no definite D call. The CDR3 extends over 13 amino acids. Between the trimmed V and J ends, which lost 2 bases and 8 bases, there was a span of 7 bases. CDR3 sequence reads: CASSLREYSPLHF. The CDR3, as DNA: TGTGCCAGCAGTTTAAGGGAGTATTCACCCCTCCACTTT.

This clone was picked up one time. The V call is TRBV2, the J call TRBJ1-6; 9 bases match TRBD1. This CDR3 region has 14 residues. V was clipped by 6 bases and J by 7 bases; unmatched bases: 4. Looked up from germline, CDR1 is SNHLY and CDR2 is FYNNEI. The CDR3: CASSRDRGNSPLHF. CDR3 coding DNA: TGTGCCAGCAGCAGAGACAGGGGGAATTCACCCCTCCACTTT.

This chain uses TRBV27 with TRBJ1-4; maybe TRBD1 (5 bases). CDR3 length: 15 amino acids. Trimming cost V 6 bases and J 5 bases, with 16 bases left between them. CDR1 and CDR2 from the germline V gene are MNHEY and SMNVEV (reference sequence). DNA of the CDR3: TGTGCCAGCAGCAATTACGGGACTGTGAATGAAAAACTGTTTTTT. This codes for CASSNYGTVNEKLFF.

This chain links TRBV6-2 or TRBV6-3 with TRBJ2-3; D is perhaps TRBD2 (5 bases). Germline V lookup: CDR1 MNHEY, CDR2 SVGEGT. CDR3 length: 16 amino acids. Trimming shortened V by 4 bases and J by 7 bases, and 21 bases separated the two germline ends. The CDR3 region has the DNA TGTGCCAGCAGTTCCGTTTTACGACCTAGCAAACATACGCAGTATTTT. Its protein product is CASSSVLRPSKHTQYF.

In DNA form, the CDR3 reads TGTGCCAGCAGCCAAGATAGGGGGCCTAATGAAAAACTGTTTTTT. Translating gives CASSQDRGPNEKLFF. This rearrangement joins TRBV14 to TRBJ1-4, with 7 nucleotides matching TRBD1. This CDR3 comprises 15 residues. The germline V gene encodes CDR1 SGHDN and CDR2 FVKESK. V dropped 0 bases and J dropped 3; count of bases not matched to a gene: 1.

The J gene is TRBJ2-7, the V gene TRBV5-1; 8 bases are shared with TRBD1. With V trimmed by 4 bases and J by 5 bases, 11 bases remained unmatched. In germline, CDR1 is SGHRS, CDR2 YFSETQ. The CDR3 length is 15 residues. In DNA, the CDR3 is TGCGCCAGCAGCCAGGTAACAGGGGGTACAGACGAGCAGTACTTC. Its protein product is CASSQVTGGTDEQYF.

This sequence joins TRBV6-5 and TRBJ1-4; 8 bases match TRBD1. CDR1 and CDR2 (germline): MNHEY, SVGAGI. Trimming at V came to 2 bases and at J to 7 bases, leaving 6 bases not matched to a gene. The CDR3 extends over 15 amino acids. In nucleotides, the CDR3 is TGTGCCAGCAGTTACGCAGGGGGCAGGGGTGAAAAACTGTTTTTT. As protein: CASSYAGGRGEKLFF.